The present T cell receptor beta chain was sequenced within a study of blood T cell repertoires in COVID-19 (TCRdb year 2020). At the level of the whole study: Samples covering the acute and convalescent phases of COVID-19 were provided by collaborators in the United States, Italy and Spain. The prospective study material was composed of cDNA or gDNA derived from T cells, B-cell-depleted T cells, or PBMCs. Subjects who had been exposed to COVID-19, were actively infected with it, or had recovered from it provided the deeply sampled blood TCRbeta repertoires that made up the dataset. The repertoires were released in a freely available public database intended as a resource for research on the immune response to SARS-CoV-2. The samples were drawn from the first 160 participants of the ongoing ImmuneRACE study and from 1,200 or so subjects provided by 6 global collaborators. Nearly every sample came with metadata listing a de-identified subject ID, COVID-19 status, age in years and sex. Where available, HLA class I and class II types were taken from metadata supplied by the sample provider and were not determined by assay-based typing.

Beyond this particular receptor, the publication reports: The amount of clinical and demographic metadata varied by source and participant and was provided uncurated.

TCRbeta CDR3 regions were amplified from genomic DNA using the immunoSEQ Assay, a bias-controlled multiplex PCR. The source study handled its data this way. The number of nucleated cells in each sample was estimated by amplification of reference gene primers within the assay. To quantify the absolute abundance of each unique TCRbeta CDR3 rearrangement, sequence reads were collapsed and filtered. For each sample, productive Simpson clonality was calculated as the square root of Simpson's diversity index over productive rearrangements. Sourced from immuneACCESS, this table was stored by TCRdb with only in-frame sequences that have V and J called. A share of the clones is absent; for the studies checked, an unresolved V gene accounts for under half, and the remainder has no known explanation. V and J calls and clone size follow that table, whereas D and trimming were derived from the DNA. The sample has about 260,000 clones on record, around 90% of them singletons. Of the sample, 0.7% is held by the ten largest clones.

As encoded in the germline V gene (reference sequence), CDR1 is LNHDA while CDR2 is SQIVND. The CDR3 runs 15 amino acids, cysteine and phenylalanine included. Only CDR3 DNA is held: 45 bases, read in frame from base 1. V has 8 bases trimmed and J has 7 bases trimmed; junction bases matching no gene number 10. The collaborating institutions used their own protocols to collect whole blood in K2EDTA tubes. Collaborator samples were shipped for TCRbeta analysis as frozen whole blood, isolated PBMCs, or DNA extracted from either sample type. To note about this clone: This clone's antigen is unknown. Qualities for individual bases were not recorded, and no much larger clone is one base off.

The chain links TRBV19 with TRBJ2-2, and 10 bases in between align with TRBD2. The sequence was collected from a human donor in a cohort sampled during active COVID-19. Sequenced material: peripheral blood. The nucleotide sequence is TGTGCCAGTCAATCTAGCGGGAGACAGGTCGGGGAGCTGTTTTTT. Its coded protein is CASQSSGRQVGELFF.